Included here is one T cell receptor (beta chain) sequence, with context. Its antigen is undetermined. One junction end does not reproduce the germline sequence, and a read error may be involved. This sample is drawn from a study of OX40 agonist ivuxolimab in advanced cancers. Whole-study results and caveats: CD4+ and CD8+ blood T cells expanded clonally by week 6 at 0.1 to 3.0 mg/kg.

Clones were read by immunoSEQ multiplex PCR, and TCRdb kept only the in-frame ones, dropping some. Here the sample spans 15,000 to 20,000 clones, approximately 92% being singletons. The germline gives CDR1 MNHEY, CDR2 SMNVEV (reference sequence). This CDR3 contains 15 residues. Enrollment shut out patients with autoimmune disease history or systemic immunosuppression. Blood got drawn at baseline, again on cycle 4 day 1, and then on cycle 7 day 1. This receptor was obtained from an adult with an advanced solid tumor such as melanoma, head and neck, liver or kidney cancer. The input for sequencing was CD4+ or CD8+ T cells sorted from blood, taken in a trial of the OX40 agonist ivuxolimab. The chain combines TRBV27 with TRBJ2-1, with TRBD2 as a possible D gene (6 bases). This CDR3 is CTSSFGGNSYNEQFF. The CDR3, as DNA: TGTACCAGCAGTTTTGGCGGGAATTCCTACAATGAGCAGTTCTTC.